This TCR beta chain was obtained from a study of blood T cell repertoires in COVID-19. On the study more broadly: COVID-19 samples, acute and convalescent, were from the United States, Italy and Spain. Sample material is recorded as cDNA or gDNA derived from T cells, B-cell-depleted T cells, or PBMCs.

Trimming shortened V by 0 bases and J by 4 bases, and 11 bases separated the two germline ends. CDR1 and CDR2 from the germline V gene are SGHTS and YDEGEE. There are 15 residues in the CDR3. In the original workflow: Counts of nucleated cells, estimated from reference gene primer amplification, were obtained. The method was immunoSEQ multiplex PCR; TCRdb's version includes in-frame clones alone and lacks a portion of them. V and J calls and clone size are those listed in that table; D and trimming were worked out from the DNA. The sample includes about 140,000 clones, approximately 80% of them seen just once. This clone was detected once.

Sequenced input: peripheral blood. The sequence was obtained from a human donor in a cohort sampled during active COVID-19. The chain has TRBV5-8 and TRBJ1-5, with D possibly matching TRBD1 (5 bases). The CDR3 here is CASSLEGFWNQPQHF. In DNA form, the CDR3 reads TGTGCCAGCAGCTTGGAGGGGTTTTGGAATCAGCCCCAGCATTTT.